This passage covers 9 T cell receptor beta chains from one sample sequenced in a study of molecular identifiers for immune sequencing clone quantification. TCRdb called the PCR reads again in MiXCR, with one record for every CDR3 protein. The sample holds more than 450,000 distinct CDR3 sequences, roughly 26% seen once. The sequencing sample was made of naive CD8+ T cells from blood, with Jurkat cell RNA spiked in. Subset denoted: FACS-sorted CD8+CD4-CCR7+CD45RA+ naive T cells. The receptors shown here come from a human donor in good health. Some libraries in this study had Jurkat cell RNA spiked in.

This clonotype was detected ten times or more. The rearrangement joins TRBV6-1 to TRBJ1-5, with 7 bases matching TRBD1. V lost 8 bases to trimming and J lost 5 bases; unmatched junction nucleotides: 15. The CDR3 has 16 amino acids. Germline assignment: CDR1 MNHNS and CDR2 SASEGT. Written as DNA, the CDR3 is TGTGCCAGCTGTCTCCCGGCAGGGGGAAGGTATCAGCCCCAGCATTTT. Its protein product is CASCLPAGGRYQPQHF.

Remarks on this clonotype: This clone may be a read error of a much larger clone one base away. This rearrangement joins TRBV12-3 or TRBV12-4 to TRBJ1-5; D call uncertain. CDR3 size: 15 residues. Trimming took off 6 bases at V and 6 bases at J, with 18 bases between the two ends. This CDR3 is CASRSEKGLGQPQHF. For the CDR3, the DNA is TGTGCCAGCAGGTCAGAGAAGGGTCTAGGTCAGCCCCAGCATTTT.

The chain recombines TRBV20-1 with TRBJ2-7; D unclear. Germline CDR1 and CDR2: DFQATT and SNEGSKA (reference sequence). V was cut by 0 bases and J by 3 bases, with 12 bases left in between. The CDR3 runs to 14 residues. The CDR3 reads CSARDIEKIYEQYF. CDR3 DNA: TGCAGTGCTAGAGATATAGAGAAGATCTACGAGCAGTACTTC.

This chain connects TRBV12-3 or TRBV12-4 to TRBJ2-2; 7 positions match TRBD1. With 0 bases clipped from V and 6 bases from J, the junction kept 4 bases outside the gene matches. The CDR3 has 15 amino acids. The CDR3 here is CASSLATGPPGELFF. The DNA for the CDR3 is TGTGCCAGCAGTTTAGCGACAGGGCCTCCCGGGGAGCTGTTTTTT.

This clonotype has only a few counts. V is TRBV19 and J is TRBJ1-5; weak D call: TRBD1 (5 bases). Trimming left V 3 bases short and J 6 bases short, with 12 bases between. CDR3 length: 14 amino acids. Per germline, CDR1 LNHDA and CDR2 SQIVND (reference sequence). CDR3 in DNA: TGTGCCAGTAGTATTTGGGGGGTGGGTCAGCCCCAGCATTTT. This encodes CASSIWGVGQPQHF.

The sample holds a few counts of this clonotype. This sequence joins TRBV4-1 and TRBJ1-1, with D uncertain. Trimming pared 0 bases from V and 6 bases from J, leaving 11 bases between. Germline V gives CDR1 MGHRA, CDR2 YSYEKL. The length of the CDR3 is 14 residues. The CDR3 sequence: CASSQESWSAEAFF. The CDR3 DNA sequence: TGCGCCAGCAGCCAAGAAAGTTGGAGCGCTGAAGCTTTCTTT.

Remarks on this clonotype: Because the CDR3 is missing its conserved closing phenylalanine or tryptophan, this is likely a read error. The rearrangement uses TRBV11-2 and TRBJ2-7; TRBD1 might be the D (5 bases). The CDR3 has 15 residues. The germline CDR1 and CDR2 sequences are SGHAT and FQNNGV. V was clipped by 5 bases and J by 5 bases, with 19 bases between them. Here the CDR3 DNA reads TGTGCCAGCAGCCCCCGCTCAGGGCTGAAGGACGAGCAGTACTCC. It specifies CASSPRSGLKDEQYS.

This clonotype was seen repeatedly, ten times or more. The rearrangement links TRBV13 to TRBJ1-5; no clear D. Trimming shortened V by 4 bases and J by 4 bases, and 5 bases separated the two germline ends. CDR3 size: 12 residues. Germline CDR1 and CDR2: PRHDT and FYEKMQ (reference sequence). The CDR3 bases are TGTGCCAGCAGCTCCACTAATCAGCCCCAGCATTTT. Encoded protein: CASSSTNQPQHF.

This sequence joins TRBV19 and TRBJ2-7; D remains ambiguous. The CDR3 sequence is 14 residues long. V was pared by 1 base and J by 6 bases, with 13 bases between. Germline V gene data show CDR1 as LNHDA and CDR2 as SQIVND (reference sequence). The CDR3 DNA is TGTGCCAGTAGTATAGCGGAGTCTGCCCTCGAGCAGTACTTC. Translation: CASSIAESALEQYF.